The 19 T cell receptor beta chains below all came from one sample that was sequenced in a study of graft-versus-host responses after intestinal transplantation. The protocol was immunoSEQ multiplex PCR, while the TCRdb copy is restricted to in-frame clones and leaves out a portion. This table has fewer than 130,000 clones, about 94% appearing once. Which antigens these TCRs recognize remains unknown. Sequences were derived from unstimulated CD8+ T cells sorted from spleen or lymph node cells, sampled before intestinal transplant. The receptors were sampled from a human donor who received an intestinal transplant.

The J gene is TRBJ2-5, the V gene TRBV5-1; the D gene is possibly TRBD2 (6 bases). V dropped 1 base and J dropped 5 bases, with 21 bases sitting between them. Germline CDR1 SGHRS, CDR2 YFSETQ. This CDR3 is built from 17 residues. The CDR3 bases are TGCGCCAGCAGCTTGTATAGCCGGGAGATAAAGAGGGAGACCCAGTACTTC. Protein product: CASSLYSREIKRETQYF.

The chain is built from TRBV6-5 and TRBJ2-1; 7 bases match TRBD2. This CDR3 comprises 15 residues. From germline, CDR1 is MNHEY and CDR2 SVGAGI. V lost 6 bases and J lost 3; bases outside the gene matches: 8. This chain's CDR3 is CASSQGLGLYNEQFF. The CDR3 region has the DNA TGTGCCAGCAGCCAAGGACTAGGCCTCTACAATGAGCAGTTCTTC.

This clone has a handful of counts. The V gene is TRBV6-5, the J gene TRBJ1-1; D is uncertain. CDR1 is MNHEY, CDR2 SVGAGI, per germline. V lost 0 bases to trimming and J lost 1 base, with 9 bases between them. The length of the CDR3 is 15 residues. CDR3 sequence (DNA): TGTGCCAGCAGTTACTCGTTCTCAGGGAACACTGAAGCTTTCTTT. Translating gives CASSYSFSGNTEAFF.

The J gene is TRBJ1-2, the V gene TRBV25-1; D remains ambiguous. Germline values: CDR1 MGHDK, CDR2 SYGVNS. Trimming shortened V by 9 bases and J by 8 bases, and 13 bases separated the two germline ends. The CDR3 length is 11 residues. This chain's CDR3 is CASGGPGGYTF. CDR3 in DNA: TGTGCCAGTGGCGGGCCTGGGGGCTACACCTTC.

CDR3 protein: CASSHGQGSYEQYF. The CDR3 DNA reads TGCGCCAGCAGCCACGGACAGGGGAGCTACGAGCAGTACTTC. The gene calls are TRBV4-1 and TRBJ2-7, with 9 positions matching TRBD1. The CDR3 consists of 14 residues. The V gene's germline CDR1 is MGHRA and CDR2 YSYEKL. Unmatched junction bases numbered 3, after V lost 3 bases and J lost 3 bases.

This rearrangement joins TRBV19 to TRBJ2-6, with unresolved D. This CDR3 is built from 14 residues. Looked up from germline, CDR1 is LNHDA and CDR2 is SQIVND (reference sequence). The germline V and J ends were trimmed by 4 bases and 1 base, with 5 bases remaining between them. CDR3 region: CASSTSSGANVLTF. The CDR3 DNA follows: TGTGCCAGTAGTACCTCATCTGGGGCCAACGTCCTGACTTTC.

This clone was counted a few times. V and J are TRBV10-2 and TRBJ2-1; 10 bases line up with TRBD2. V was clipped by 6 bases and J by 4 bases; unmatched bases: 6. The CDR3 spans 15 residues. Germline CDR1 WSHSY, CDR2 SAAADI. Here the CDR3 reads CASSELAGQYNEQFF. The CDR3 DNA is TGCGCCAGCAGCGAACTAGCGGGACAATACAATGAGCAGTTCTTC.

The CDR3 region is CASSLIRQFGHTSGNTIYF. The CDR3 DNA reads as TGTGCCAGCAGCTTAATCCGGCAATTTGGCCATACTTCTGGAAACACCATATATTTT. V usage is TRBV7-2 and J usage is TRBJ1-3; D gene ambiguous. The CDR3 is made up of 19 amino acids. V dropped 2 bases and J dropped 1 base, with 21 bases sitting between them. The germline CDR1 and CDR2 sequences are SGHTA and FQGNSA.

The V and J genes are TRBV19 and TRBJ2-7; D unresolved. Trimming removed 4 bases at V and 0 bases at J, with 7 bases between. The CDR3 has 13 amino acids. CDR1 and CDR2 from the germline V gene are LNHDA and SQIVND (reference sequence). CDR3 region: CASSTFISYEQYF. The CDR3 region has the DNA TGTGCCAGTAGTACCTTCATCTCCTACGAGCAGTACTTC. The full variable domain, in which reference TRBV19 and TRBJ2-7 provide the parts outside the CDR3, is DGGITQSPKYLFRKEGQNVTLSCEQNLNHDAMYWYRQDPGQGLRLIYYSQIVNDFQKGDIAEGYSVSREKKESFPLTVTSAQKNPTAFYLCASSTFISYEQYFGPGTRLTVT.

In this sample, this clone turned up once. The chain carries TRBV6-5 and TRBJ2-7; 8 positions match TRBD2. The CDR3 extends over 15 amino acids. J gave up 9 bases and V 2 bases, and 12 bases lay outside the gene matches. Germline lookup yields CDR1 MNHEY and CDR2 SVGAGI. The CDR3: CASSYRGGELFGQYF. CDR3 nucleotides: TGTGCCAGCAGTTACCGGGGGGGCGAACTTTTCGGGCAGTACTTC.

This clone has just one count. The chain is built from TRBV7-6 and TRBJ2-7; TRBD2 matches at 13 bases. Trimming cost V 4 bases and J 0 bases; bases outside gene matches: 3. From germline, CDR1 is SGHVS and CDR2 FNYEAQ. This CDR3 has 16 amino acids. CDR3 residues: CASSYRLAGGSYEQYF. DNA of the CDR3: TGTGCCAGCAGCTATCGACTAGCGGGAGGCTCCTACGAGCAGTACTTC.

The chain recombines TRBV29-1 with TRBJ2-3; TRBD2 agrees at 10 bases. Trimming cost V 5 bases and J 0 bases; bases outside gene matches: 2. Germline V CDR1 and CDR2: SQVTM, ANQGSEA. CDR3 length equals 14 residues. This chain's CDR3 is CSVLAGGSTDTQYF. In DNA form, the CDR3 reads TGCAGCGTTTTAGCGGGAGGCAGCACAGATACGCAGTATTTT.

This sequence joins TRBV7-8 and TRBJ1-1; D uncertain. The CDR3 loop spans 13 amino acids. Germline-derived CDR1 and CDR2 are SGHVS and FQNEAQ. The germline V and J ends were trimmed by 7 bases and 10 bases, with 19 bases remaining between them. The DNA for the CDR3 is TGTGCCAGCACCACTCCCGGTCCCTCCAGAGCTTTCTTT. This translates into CASTTPGPSRAFF.

This chain joins TRBV7-8 and TRBJ2-2, with 9 bases fitting TRBD2. Germline V gene sequence: CDR1 SGHVS, CDR2 FQNEAQ. V lost 4 bases, J lost 1 base, and 4 bases stayed unmatched. CDR3 length equals 16 residues. CDR3 region: CASSSSGIGNTGELFF. The CDR3 bases are TGTGCCAGCAGCTCTAGCGGGATCGGGAACACCGGGGAGCTGTTTTTT.

The rearrangement uses TRBV2 and TRBJ1-5, with D hard to call. Between the trimmed V and J ends, which lost 2 bases and 3 bases, there was a span of 8 bases. Germline CDR1 SNHLY, CDR2 FYNNEI. The CDR3 spans 14 residues. The DNA for the CDR3 is TGTGCCAGCAGTGAATGGCCCCCCAATCAGCCCCAGCATTTT. As protein: CASSEWPPNQPQHF.

The chain joins TRBV28 to TRBJ2-1; no clear D gene. The V end was cut by 2 bases, the J end by 7 bases, with 9 bases between. The CDR3 contains 13 residues. The V gene's germline CDR1 is MDHEN and CDR2 SYDVKM. CDR3 residues: CASSLVLTNEQFF. The DNA for the CDR3 is TGTGCCAGCAGTTTAGTGTTGACGAATGAGCAGTTCTTC.

This chain links TRBV2 with TRBJ1-5, with TRBD1 matching over 8 bases. V was clipped by 8 bases and J by 3 bases; unmatched bases: 9. CDR3 length: 15 amino acids. Germline CDR1 reads SNHLY; CDR2 reads FYNNEI. The CDR3 nucleotides are TGTGCCAGCGTTTCTGGGACAGGCTTCAATCAGCCCCAGCATTTT. It translates to CASVSGTGFNQPQHF.

In its sample, this clone was seen once. The chain couples TRBV2 to TRBJ1-3; TRBD1 is a possible D gene (5 bases). CDR1 is SNHLY and CDR2 is FYNNEI in the germline V gene. The CDR3 covers 16 residues. V was trimmed by 3 bases and J by 10 bases, leaving 22 bases between them. In DNA, the CDR3 is TGTGCCAGCAGTGAGCCGGAGCCGGGACTCCGGGGGACCATATATTTT. It yields the protein CASSEPEPGLRGTIYF. Supplemented by reference TRBV2 and TRBJ1-3, the full variable domain reads EPEVTQTPSHQVTQMGQEVILRCVPISNHLYFYWYRQILGQKVEFLVSFYNNEISEKSEIFDDQFSVERPDGSNFTLKIRSTKLEDSAMYFCASSEPEPGLRGTIYFGEGSWLTVV.

The chain uses TRBV19 and TRBJ1-5; tentative D call: TRBD1 (5 bases). The ends were cut back, 3 bases at V and 5 bases at J, with 14 bases in the middle. From germline, CDR1 is LNHDA and CDR2 SQIVND (reference sequence). The length of the CDR3 is 15 residues. The CDR3 coding sequence is TGTGCCAGTAGTATGGTCAGGGACGACTATCAGCCCCAGCATTTT. Its translation: CASSMVRDDYQPQHF. The full variable domain, its missing parts supplied by reference TRBV19 and TRBJ1-5, is DGGITQSPKYLFRKEGQNVTLSCEQNLNHDAMYWYRQDPGQGLRLIYYSQIVNDFQKGDIAEGYSVSREKKESFPLTVTSAQKNPTAFYLCASSMVRDDYQPQHFGDGTRLSIL.